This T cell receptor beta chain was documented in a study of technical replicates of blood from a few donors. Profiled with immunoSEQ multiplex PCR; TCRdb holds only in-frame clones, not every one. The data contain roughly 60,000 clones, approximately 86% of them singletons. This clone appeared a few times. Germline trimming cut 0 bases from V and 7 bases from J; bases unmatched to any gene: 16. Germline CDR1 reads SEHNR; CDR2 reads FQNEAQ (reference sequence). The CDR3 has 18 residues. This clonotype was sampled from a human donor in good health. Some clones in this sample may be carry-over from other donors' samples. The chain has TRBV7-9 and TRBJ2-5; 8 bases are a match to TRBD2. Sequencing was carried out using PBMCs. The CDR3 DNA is TGTGCCAGCAGCTTAGCGCTAGGGGCAGCGGGAGATCTTGGGACCCAGTACTTC. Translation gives CASSLALGAAGDLGTQYF.